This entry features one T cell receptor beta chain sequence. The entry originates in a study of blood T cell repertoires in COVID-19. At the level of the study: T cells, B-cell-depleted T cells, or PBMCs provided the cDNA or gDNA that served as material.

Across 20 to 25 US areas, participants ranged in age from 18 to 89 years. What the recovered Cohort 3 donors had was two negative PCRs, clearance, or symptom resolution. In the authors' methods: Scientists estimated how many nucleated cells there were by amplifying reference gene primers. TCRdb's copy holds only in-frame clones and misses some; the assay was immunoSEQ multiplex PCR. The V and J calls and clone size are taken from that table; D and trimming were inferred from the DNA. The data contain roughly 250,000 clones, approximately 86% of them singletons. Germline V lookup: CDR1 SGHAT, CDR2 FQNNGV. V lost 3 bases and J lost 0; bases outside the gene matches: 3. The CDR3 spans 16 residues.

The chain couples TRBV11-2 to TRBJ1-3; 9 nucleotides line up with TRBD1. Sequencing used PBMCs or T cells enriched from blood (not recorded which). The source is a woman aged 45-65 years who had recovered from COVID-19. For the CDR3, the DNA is TGTGCCAGCAGCTTGGGGGACAGGGACTCTGGAAACACCATATATTTT. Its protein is CASSLGDRDSGNTIYF.